This T cell receptor beta chain was retrieved from a study of cytomegalovirus exposure and HLA in healthy donors. Study findings and constraints: A classifier reportedly called cytomegalovirus status with high sensitivity and specificity.

Donors counted as nominally healthy when sampled, yet unrecorded immune exposures were likely. The PCR had 60 Vbeta and 13 Jbeta primers. Clones were sequenced by immunoSEQ multiplex PCR, and TCRdb holds only the in-frame ones, with some missing. Altogether 150,000 to 200,000 clones are present, 80% being singletons, with the ten largest covering around 7.2%. Details on this clone: Its antigen is as yet unknown.

This CDR3 spans 15 amino acids. V was pared by 4 bases and J by 2 bases, with 6 bases of the junction left unmatched. The germline V gene encodes CDR1 SGHKS and CDR2 YYEKEE (reference sequence). This receptor was obtained from a man aged 25-40 years in good health and CMV-seropositive. The V gene is TRBV5-5, the J gene TRBJ2-7; 10 bases match TRBD1. Sequencing used PBMCs. CDR3 nucleotides: TGTGCCAGCAGCCTCGCGACAGGGGGCACCTACGAGCAGTACTTC. It codes for CASSLATGGTYEQYF.